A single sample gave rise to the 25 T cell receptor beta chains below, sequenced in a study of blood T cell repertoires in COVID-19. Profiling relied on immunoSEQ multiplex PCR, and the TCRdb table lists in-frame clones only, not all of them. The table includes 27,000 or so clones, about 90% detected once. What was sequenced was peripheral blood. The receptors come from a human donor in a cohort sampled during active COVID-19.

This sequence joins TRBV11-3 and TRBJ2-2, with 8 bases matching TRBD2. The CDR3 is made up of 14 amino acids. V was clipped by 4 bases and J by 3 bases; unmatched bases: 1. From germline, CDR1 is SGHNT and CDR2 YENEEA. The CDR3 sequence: CASSSAGDTGELFF. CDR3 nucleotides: TGTGCCAGCAGCTCAGCGGGAGACACCGGGGAGCTGTTTTTT.

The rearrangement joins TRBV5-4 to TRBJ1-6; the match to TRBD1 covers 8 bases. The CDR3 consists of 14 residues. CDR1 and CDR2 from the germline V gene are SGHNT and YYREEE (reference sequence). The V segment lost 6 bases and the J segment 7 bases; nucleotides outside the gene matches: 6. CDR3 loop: CASKNRGENSPLHF. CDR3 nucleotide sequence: TGTGCCAGCAAGAACAGGGGGGAAAATTCACCCCTCCACTTT.

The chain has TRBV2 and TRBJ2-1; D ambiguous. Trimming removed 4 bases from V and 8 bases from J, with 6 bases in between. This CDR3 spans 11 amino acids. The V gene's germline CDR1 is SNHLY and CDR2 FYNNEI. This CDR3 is CASSADYEQFF. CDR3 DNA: TGTGCCAGCAGTGCTGACTATGAGCAGTTCTTC.

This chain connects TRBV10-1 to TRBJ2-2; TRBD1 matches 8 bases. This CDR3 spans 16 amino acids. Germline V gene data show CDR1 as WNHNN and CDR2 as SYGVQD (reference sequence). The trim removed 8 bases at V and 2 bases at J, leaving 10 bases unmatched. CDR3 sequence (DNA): TGCGCCAGCGCTGTTCGACAGGGGACCAACACCGGGGAGCTGTTTTTT. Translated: CASAVRQGTNTGELFF.

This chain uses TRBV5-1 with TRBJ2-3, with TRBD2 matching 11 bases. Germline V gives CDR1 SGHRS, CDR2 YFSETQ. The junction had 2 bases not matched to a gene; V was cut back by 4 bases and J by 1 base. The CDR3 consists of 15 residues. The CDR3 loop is CASSLLAGGTDTQYF. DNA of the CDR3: TGCGCCAGCAGCCTACTAGCGGGAGGCACAGATACGCAGTATTTT.

The CDR3 here is CASSPRTSGFYEQYF. DNA of the CDR3: TGTGCCAGCAGCCCACGGACTAGCGGATTCTACGAGCAGTACTTC. The J gene is TRBJ2-7, the V gene TRBV7-9; 10 nucleotides agree with TRBD2. The CDR3 is made up of 15 amino acids. V was pared by 5 bases and J by 3 bases, with 7 bases of the junction left unmatched. Germline CDR1 SEHNR, CDR2 FQNEAQ (reference sequence).

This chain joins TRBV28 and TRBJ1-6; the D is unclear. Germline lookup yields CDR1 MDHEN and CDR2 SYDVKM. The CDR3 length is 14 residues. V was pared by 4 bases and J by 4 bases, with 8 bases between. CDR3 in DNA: TGTGCCAGCAGTTACTCGAAGTATAATTCACCCCTCCACTTT. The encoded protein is CASSYSKYNSPLHF.

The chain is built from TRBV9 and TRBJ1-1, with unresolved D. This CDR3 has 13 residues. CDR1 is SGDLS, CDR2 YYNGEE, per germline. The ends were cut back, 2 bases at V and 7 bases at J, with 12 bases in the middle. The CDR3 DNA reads TGTGCCAGCAGCGTGGCTTTCGGCGGTGAAGCTTTCTTT. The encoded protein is CASSVAFGGEAFF.

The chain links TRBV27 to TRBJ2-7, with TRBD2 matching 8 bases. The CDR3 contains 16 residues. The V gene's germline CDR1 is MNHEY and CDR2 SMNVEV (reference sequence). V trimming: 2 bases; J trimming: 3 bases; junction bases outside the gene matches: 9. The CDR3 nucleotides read TGTGCCAGCAGTTTAACCCCGACTAGCGTTTACTACGAGCAGTACTTC. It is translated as CASSLTPTSVYYEQYF.

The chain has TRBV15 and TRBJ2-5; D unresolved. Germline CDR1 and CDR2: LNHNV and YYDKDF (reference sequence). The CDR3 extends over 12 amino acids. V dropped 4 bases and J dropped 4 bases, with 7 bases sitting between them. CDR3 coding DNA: TGTGCCACCAGCAAAACCAGAGAGACCCAGTACTTC. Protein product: CATSKTRETQYF.

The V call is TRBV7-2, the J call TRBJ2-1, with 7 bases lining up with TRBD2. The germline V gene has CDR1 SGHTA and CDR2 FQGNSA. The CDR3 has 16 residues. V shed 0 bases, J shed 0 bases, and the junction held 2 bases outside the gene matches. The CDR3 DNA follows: TGTGCCAGCAGCTTAGCTCCTAGCGGCTCCTACAATGAGCAGTTCTTC. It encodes CASSLAPSGSYNEQFF.

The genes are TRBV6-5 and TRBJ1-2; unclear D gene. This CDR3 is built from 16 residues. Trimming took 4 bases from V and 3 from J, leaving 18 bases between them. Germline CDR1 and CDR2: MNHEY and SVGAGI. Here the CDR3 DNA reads TGTGCCAGCAGTTTACATAGCCCTCCTACTGACTATGGCTACACCTTC. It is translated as CASSLHSPPTDYGYTF.

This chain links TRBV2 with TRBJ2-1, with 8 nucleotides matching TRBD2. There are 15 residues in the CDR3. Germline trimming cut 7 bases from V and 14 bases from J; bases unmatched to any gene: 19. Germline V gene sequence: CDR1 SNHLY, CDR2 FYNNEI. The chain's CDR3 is CASTSTSGPREVEFF. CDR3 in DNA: TGTGCCAGCACCTCCACTAGCGGACCCCGCGAGGTGGAGTTCTTC.

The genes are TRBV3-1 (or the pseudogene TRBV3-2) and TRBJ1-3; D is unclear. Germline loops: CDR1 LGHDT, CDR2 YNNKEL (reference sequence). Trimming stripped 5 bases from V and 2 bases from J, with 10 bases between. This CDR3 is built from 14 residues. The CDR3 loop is CASSSELTGNTIYF. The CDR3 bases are TGTGCCAGCAGCTCGGAGTTGACTGGAAACACCATATATTTT.

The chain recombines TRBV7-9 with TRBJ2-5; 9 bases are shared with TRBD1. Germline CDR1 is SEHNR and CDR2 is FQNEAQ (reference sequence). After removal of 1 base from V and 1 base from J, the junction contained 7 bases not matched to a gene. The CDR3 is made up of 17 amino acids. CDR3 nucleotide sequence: TGTGCCAGCAGCTTAGGTTGGACAGGGGTCCTCCAAGAGACCCAGTACTTC. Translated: CASSLGWTGVLQETQYF.

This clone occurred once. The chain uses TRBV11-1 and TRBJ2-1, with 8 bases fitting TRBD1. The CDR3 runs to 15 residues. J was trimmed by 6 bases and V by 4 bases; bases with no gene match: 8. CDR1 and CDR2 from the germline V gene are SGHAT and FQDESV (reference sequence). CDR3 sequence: CASSSTGQGGNEQFF. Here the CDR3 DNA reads TGTGCCAGCAGCTCGACTGGACAGGGAGGCAATGAGCAGTTCTTC.

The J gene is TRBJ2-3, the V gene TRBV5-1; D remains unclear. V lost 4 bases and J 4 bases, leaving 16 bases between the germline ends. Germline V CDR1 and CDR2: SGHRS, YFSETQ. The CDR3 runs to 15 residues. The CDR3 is CASSVRSPSADTQYF. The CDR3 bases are TGCGCCAGCAGCGTTCGAAGTCCGTCGGCAGATACGCAGTATTTT.

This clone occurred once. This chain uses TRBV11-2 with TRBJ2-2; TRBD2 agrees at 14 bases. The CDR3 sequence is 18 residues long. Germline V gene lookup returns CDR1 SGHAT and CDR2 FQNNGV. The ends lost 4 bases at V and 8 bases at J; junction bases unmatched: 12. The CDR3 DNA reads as TGTGCCAGCAGCTACGGACTAGCGGGAGGCCCATCAGGAGGGGAGCTGTTTTTT. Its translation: CASSYGLAGGPSGGELFF. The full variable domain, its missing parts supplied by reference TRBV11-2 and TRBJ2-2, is EAGVAQSPRYKIIEKRQSVAFWCNPISGHATLYWYQQILGQGPKLLIQFQNNGVVDDSQLPKDRFSAERLKGVDSTLKIQPAKLEDSAVYLCASSYGLAGGPSGGELFFGEGSRLTVL.

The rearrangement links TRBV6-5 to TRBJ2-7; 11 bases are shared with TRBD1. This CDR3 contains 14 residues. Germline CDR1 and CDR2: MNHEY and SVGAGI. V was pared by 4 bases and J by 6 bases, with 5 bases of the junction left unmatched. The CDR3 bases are TGTGCCAGCAGTTTACCCGGGACAGGGGGCGAGCAGTACTTC. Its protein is CASSLPGTGGEQYF.

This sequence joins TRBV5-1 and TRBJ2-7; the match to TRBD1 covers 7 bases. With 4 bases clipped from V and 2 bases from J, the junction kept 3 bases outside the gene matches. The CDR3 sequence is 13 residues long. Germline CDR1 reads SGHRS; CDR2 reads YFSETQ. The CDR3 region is CASSPGQTYEQYF. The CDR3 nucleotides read TGCGCCAGCAGCCCGGGACAGACCTACGAGCAGTACTTC.

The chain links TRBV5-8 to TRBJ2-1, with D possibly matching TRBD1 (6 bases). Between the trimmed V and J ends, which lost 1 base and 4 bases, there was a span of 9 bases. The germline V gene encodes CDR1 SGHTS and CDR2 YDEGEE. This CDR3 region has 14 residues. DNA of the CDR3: TGTGCCAGCAGCTTGAGGGGACAATACAATGAGCAGTTCTTC. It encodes CASSLRGQYNEQFF.

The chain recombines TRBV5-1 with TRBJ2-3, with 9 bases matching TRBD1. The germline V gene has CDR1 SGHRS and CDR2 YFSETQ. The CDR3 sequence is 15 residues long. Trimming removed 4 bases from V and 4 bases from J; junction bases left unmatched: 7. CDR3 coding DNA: TGCGCCAGCAGCACGGAGGGACAGGGAGCAGATACGCAGTATTTT. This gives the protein CASSTEGQGADTQYF.

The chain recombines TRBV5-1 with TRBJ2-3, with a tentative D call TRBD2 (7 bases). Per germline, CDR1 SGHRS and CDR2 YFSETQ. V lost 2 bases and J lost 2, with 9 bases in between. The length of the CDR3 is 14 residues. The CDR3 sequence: CASSFGGHTDTQYF. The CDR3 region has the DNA TGCGCCAGCAGCTTCGGGGGGCACACAGATACGCAGTATTTT.

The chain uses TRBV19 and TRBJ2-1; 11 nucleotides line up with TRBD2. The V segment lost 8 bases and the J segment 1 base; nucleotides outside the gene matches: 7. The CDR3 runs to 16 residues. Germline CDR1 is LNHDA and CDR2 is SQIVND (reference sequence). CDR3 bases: TGTGCCAGTTCATCGACTAGCGGGAAATCCTACAATGAGCAGTTCTTC. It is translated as CASSSTSGKSYNEQFF.

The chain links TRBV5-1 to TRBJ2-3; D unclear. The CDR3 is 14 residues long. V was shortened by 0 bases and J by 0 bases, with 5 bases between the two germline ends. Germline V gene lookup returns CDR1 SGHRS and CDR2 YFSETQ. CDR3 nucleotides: TGCGCCAGCAGCTTGGGTGAGAGCACAGATACGCAGTATTTT. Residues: CASSLGESTDTQYF. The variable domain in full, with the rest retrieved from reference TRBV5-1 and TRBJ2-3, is KAGVTQTPRYLIKTRGQQVTLSCSPISGHRSVSWYQQTPGQGLQFLFEYFSETQRNKGNFPGRFSGRQFSNSRSEMNVSTLELGDSALYLCASSLGESTDTQYFGPGTRLTVL.